Given below is one T cell receptor (beta chain) in context. Its antigen is still unknown. Sequencing of DNA taken from cultured CD4+ T cells relied on the Oncomine TCR Beta short-read assay. TCRdb redid the calling of the PCR reads with MiXCR, one entry per CDR3 protein. The sample has 20,000 or so distinct CDR3 sequences, just over 60% seen once. The record originates from a study of vaccination and CD4 T cells after COVID-19. Treatment denoted: approximately nine-day PBMC culture with coronavirus spike peptide pools or control peptides (ViraFEST assay). Germline CDR1 is LNHDA and CDR2 is SQIVND (reference sequence). The CDR3 is 15 residues long. V was pared by 1 base and J by 2 bases, with 10 bases between. Study observations and caveats: Spike mono-reactivity was found in 304 of 307 vaccine-specific clones from convalescent patients. Median SARS-CoV-2-reactive clonotype numbers went from 21 to 38; this increase was not significant.

V gene TRBV19 combines with J gene TRBJ2-3; D perhaps matches TRBD2 (6 bases). This clonotype originated in a human donor who had recovered from COVID-19. Material for sequencing was CD4+ T cells from blood, cultured in vitro. DNA for the CDR3: TGTGCCAGTAGTATAGGTTCGGGAGTCACAGATACGCAGTATTTT. Translation gives CASSIGSGVTDTQYF.